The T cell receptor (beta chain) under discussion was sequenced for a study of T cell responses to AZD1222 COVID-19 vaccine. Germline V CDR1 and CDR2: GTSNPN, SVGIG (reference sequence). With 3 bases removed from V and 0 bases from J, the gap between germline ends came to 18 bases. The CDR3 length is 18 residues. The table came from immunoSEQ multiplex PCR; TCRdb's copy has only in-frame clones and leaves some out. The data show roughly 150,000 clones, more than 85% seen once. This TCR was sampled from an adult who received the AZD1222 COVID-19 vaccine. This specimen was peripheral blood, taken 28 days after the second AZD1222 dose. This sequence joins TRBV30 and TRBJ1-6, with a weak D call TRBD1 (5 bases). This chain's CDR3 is CAWSRAGYPYSYNSPLHF. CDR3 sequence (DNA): TGTGCCTGGAGCCGCGCAGGGTACCCTTACTCCTATAATTCACCCCTCCACTTT.